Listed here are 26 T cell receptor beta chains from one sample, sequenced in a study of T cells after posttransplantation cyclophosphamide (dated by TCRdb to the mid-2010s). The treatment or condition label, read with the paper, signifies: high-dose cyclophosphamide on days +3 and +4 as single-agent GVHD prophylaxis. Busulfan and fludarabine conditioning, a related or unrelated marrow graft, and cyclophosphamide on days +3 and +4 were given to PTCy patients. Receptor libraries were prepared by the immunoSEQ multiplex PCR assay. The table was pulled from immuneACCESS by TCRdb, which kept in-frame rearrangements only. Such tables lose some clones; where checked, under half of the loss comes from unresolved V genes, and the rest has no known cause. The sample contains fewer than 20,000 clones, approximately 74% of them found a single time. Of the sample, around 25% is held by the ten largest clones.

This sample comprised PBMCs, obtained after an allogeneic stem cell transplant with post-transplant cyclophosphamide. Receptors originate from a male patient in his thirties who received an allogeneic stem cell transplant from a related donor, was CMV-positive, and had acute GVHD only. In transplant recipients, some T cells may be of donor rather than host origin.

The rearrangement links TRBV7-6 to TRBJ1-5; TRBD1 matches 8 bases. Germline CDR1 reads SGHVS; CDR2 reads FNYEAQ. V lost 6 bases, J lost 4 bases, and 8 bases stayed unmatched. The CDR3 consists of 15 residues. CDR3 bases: TGTGCCAGCAGAAGGGGACAGGTCAAAAATCAGCCCCAGCATTTT. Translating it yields CASRRGQVKNQPQHF.

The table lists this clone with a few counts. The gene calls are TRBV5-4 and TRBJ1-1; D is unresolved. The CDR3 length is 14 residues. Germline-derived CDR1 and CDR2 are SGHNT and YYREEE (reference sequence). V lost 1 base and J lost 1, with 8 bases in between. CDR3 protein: CASSLHQKNTEAFF. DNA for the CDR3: TGTGCCAGCAGCTTGCACCAGAAGAACACTGAAGCTTTCTTT.

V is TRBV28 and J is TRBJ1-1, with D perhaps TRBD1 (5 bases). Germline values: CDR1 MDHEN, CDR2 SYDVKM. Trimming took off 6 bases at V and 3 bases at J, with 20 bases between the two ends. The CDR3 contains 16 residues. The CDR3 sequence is CASSQGRSMYYTEAFF. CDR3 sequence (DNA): TGTGCCAGCAGCCAGGGTCGTTCGATGTATTACACTGAAGCTTTCTTT.

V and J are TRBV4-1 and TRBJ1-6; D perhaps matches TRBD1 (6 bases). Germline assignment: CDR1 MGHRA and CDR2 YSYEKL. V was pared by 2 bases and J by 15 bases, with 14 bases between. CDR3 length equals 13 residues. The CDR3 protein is CASSQPWTELLHF. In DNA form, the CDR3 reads TGCGCCAGCAGCCAACCGTGGACAGAACTCCTCCACTTT.

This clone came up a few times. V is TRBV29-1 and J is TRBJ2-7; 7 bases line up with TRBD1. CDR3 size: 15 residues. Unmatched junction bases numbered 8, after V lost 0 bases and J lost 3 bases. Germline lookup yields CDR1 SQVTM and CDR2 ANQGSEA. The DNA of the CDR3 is TGCAGCGTTGAAGAAGGGTCAGGGGGTAACTACGAGCAGTACTTC. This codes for CSVEEGSGGNYEQYF.

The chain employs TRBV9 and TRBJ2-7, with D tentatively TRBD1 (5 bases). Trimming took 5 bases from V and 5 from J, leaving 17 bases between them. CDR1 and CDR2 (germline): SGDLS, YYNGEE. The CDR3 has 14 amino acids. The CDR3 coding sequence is TGTGCCAGCAGTGGTGGGGCAGGGTTCAACGAGCAGTACTTC. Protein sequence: CASSGGAGFNEQYF. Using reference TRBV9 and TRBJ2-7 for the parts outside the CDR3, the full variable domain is DSGVTQTPKHLITATGQRVTLRCSPRSGDLSVYWYQQSLDQGLQFLIQYYNGEERAKGNILERFSAQQFPDLHSELNLSSLELGDSALYFCASSGGAGFNEQYFGPGTRLTVT.

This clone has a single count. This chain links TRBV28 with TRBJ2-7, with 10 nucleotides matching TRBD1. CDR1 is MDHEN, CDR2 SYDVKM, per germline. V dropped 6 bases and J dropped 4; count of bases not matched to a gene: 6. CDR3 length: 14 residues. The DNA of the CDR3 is TGTGCCAGCAGCAGGGGACAGGGGAGGTACGAGCAGTACTTC. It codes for CASSRGQGRYEQYF.

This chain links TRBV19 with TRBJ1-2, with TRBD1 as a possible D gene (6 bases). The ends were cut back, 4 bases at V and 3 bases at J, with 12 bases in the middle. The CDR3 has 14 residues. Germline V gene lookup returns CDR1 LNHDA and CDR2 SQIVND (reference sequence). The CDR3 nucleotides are TGTGCCAGTAGTACGACAGGAGGAGACTATGGCTACACCTTC. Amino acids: CASSTTGGDYGYTF.

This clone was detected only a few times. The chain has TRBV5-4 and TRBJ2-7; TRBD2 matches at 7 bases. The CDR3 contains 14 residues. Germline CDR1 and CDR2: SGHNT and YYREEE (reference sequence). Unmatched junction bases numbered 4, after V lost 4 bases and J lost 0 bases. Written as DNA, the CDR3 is TGTGCCAGCAGCCGGGGGGATACCTCCTACGAGCAGTACTTC. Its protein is CASSRGDTSYEQYF.

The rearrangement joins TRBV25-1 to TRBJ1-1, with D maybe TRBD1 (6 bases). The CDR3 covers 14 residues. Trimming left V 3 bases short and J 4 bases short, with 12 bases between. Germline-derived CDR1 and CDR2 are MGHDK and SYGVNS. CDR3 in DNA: TGTGCCAGCAGTGATTACGCAGGGGCCACTGAAGCTTTCTTT. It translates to CASSDYAGATEAFF.

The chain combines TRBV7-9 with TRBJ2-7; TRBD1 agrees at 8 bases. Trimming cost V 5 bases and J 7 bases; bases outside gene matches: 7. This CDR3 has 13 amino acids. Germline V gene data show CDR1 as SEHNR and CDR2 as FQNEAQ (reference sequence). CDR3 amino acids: CASSQQGVGEQYF. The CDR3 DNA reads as TGTGCCAGCAGCCAACAGGGGGTGGGGGAGCAGTACTTC. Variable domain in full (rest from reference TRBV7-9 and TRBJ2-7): DTGVSQNPRHKITKRGQNVTFRCDPISEHNRLYWYRQTLGQGPEFLTYFQNEAQLEKSRLLSDRFSAERPKGSFSTLEIQRTEQGDSAMYLCASSQQGVGEQYFGPGTRLTVT.

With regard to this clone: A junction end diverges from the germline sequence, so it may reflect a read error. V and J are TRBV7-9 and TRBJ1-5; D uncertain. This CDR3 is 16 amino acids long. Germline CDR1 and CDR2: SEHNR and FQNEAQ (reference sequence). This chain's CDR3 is CASSQDLRGGNQPQHF. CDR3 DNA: TGCGCCAGCAGCCAAGATCTCAGAGGTGGCAATCAGCCCCAGCATTTT. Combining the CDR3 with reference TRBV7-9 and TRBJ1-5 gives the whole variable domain DTGVSQNPRHKITKRGQNVTFRCDPISEHNRLYWYRQTLGQGPEFLTYFQNEAQLEKSRLLSDRFSAERPKGSFSTLEIQRTEQGDSAMYLCASSQDLRGGNQPQHFGDGTRLSIL.

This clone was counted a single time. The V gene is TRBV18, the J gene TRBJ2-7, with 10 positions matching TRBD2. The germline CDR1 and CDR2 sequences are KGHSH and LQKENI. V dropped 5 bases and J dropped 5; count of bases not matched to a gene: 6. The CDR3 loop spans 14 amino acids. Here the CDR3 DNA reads TGTGCCAGCTCATTCAGCGGGGGGGCCCACGAGCAGTACTTC. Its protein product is CASSFSGGAHEQYF.

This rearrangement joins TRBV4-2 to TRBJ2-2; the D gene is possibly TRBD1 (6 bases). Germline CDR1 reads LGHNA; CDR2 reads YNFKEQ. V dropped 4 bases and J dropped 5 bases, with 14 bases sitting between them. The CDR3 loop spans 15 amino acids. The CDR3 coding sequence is TGTGCCAGCAGCCCAACGGGACACTCAACCGGGGAGCTGTTTTTT. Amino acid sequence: CASSPTGHSTGELFF.

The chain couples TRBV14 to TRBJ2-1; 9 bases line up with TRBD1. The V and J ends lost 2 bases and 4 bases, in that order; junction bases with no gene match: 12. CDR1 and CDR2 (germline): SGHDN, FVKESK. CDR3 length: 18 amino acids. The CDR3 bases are TGTGCCAGCAGCCAACCGACCCGGGGACAGGGCCCATACAATGAGCAGTTCTTC. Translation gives CASSQPTRGQGPYNEQFF. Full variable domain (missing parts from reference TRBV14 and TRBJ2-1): EAGVTQFPSHSVIEKGQTVTLRCDPISGHDNLYWYRRVMGKEIKFLLHFVKESKQDESGMPNNRFLAERTGGTYSTLKVQPAELEDSGVYFCASSQPTRGQGPYNEQFFGPGTRLTVL.

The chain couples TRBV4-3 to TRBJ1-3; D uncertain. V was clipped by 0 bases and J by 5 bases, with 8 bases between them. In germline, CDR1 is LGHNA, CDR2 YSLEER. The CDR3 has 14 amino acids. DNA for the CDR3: TGCGCCAGCAGCCAAGATCCGGGGAGAAACACCATATATTTT. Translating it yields CASSQDPGRNTIYF.

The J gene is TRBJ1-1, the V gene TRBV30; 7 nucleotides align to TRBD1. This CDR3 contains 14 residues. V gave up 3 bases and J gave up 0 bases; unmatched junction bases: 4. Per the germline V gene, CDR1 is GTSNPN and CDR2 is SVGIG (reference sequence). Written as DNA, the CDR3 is TGTGCCTGGAGCCACAGGGGTGTGAACACTGAAGCTTTCTTT. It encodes CAWSHRGVNTEAFF.

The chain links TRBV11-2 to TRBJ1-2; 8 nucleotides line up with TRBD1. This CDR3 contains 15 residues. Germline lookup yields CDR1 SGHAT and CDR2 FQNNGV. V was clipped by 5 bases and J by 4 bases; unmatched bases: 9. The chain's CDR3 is CASSLTDRGSYGYTF. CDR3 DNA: TGTGCCAGCAGCCTCACCGACAGGGGAAGCTATGGCTACACCTTC.

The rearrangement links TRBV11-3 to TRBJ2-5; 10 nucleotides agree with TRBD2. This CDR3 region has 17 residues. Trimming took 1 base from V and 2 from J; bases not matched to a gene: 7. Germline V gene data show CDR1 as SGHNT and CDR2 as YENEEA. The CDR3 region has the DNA TGTGCCAGCAGCTTAGGAACTAGCGGGGACAATCAAGAGACCCAGTACTTC. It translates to CASSLGTSGDNQETQYF.

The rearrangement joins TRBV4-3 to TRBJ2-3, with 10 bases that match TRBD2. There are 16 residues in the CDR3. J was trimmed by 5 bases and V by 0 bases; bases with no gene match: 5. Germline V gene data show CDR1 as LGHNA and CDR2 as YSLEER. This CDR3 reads CASSQDASGGRDTQYF. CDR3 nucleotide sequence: TGCGCCAGCAGCCAAGATGCTAGCGGGGGCAGAGATACGCAGTATTTT.

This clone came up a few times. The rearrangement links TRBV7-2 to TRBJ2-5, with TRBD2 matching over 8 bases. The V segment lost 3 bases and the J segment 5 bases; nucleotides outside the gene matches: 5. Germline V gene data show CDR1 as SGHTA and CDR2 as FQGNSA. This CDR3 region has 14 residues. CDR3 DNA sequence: TGTGCCAGCAGCTTTGGGACTAGTAGGGAGACCCAGTACTTC. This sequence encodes CASSFGTSRETQYF.

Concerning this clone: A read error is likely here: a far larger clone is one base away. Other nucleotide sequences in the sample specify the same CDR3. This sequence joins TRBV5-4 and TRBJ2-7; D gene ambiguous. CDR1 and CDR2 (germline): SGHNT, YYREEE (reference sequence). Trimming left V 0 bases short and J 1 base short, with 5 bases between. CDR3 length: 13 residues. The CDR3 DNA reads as TGTGCCAGCAGCTTGGGCCAGTCCTACGAGCAGTACTTC. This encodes CASSLGQSYEQYF.

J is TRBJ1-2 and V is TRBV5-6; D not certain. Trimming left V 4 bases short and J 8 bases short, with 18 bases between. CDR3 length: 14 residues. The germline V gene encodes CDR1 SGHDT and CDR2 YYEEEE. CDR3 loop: CASSGLAASIGYTF. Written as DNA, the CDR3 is TGTGCCAGCAGCGGGTTGGCTGCTAGTATAGGCTACACCTTC.

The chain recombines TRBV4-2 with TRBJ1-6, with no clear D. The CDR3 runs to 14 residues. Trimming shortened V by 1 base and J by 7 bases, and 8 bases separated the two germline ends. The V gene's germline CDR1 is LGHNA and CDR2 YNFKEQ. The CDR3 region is CASSQVPGNSPLHF. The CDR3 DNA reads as TGTGCCAGCAGCCAAGTTCCCGGGAATTCACCCCTCCACTTT.

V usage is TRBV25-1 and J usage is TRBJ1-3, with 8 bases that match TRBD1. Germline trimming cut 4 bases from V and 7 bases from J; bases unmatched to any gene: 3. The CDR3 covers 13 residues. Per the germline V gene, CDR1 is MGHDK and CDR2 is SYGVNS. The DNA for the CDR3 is TGTGCCAGCAGTGCAGGGGGCGGGAACACCATATATTTT. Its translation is CASSAGGGNTIYF.

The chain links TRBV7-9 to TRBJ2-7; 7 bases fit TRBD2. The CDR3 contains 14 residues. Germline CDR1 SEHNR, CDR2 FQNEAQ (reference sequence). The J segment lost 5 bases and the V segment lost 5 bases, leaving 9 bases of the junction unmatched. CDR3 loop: CASSAPRGTNEQYF. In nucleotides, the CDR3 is TGTGCCAGCAGCGCCCCGCGGGGGACCAACGAGCAGTACTTC.